This T cell receptor (beta chain) was retrieved from a study of shared clonotypes between healthy human individuals. Study background: The plates for each donor numbered three CD4 naive, three CD4 memory, two CD8 naive and one CD8 memory.

Donors were healthy HIV-negative adults without recent acute infections or vaccinations. Produced via immunoSEQ multiplex PCR; TCRdb's table is partial and in-frame only. The table records approximately 2.5 million clones, 93% of them present only once. The ends lost 2 bases at V and 3 bases at J; junction bases unmatched: 3. Germline V gene sequence: CDR1 MDHEN, CDR2 SYDVKM. This CDR3 contains 15 residues. The sample was naive CD4+ T cells from PBMCs. Subset defined: CD45RA+ positively selected. This chain connects TRBV28 to TRBJ2-7; 11 bases are shared with TRBD1. The sequence was obtained from a man between 18 and 35 years old in good health. Some clones in this sample may be carry-over from other donors' samples. CDR3 in amino acids: CASSLGDRGDYEQYF. The CDR3 DNA reads as TGTGCCAGCAGTTTAGGGGACAGGGGGGACTACGAGCAGTACTTC.